The 5 T cell receptor beta chains below come from one sample, sequenced in a study of cytomegalovirus exposure and HLA in healthy donors. PCR primers comprised 60 Vbeta and 13 Jbeta primers. TCRdb's table, derived via immunoSEQ multiplex PCR, lists solely in-frame clones and lacks some. Counted here are 78,000 or so clones, less than 85% occurring once; the ten biggest clones make up 2.4%. The sequenced material came from PBMCs. These receptors were obtained from a woman between 45 and 65 years old in good health and CMV-seronegative.

The chain links TRBV30 to TRBJ1-2; 9 bases fit TRBD1. The V gene's germline CDR1 is GTSNPN and CDR2 SVGIG (reference sequence). Trimming cost V 2 bases and J 5 bases; bases outside gene matches: 6. The CDR3 has 14 amino acids. CDR3 sequence reads: CAWSPDRGGYGYTF. CDR3 coding DNA: TGTGCCTGGAGTCCGGACAGGGGTGGGTATGGCTACACCTTC.

The CDR3 sequence: CASSSREDAGNTIYF. The CDR3 DNA sequence: TGTGCCAGCAGCAGCAGGGAGGATGCTGGAAACACCATATATTTT. The V call is TRBV6-1, the J call TRBJ1-3, with D tentatively TRBD1 (5 bases). Germline CDR1 and CDR2: MNHNS and SASEGT. This CDR3 has 15 residues. Trimming removed 6 bases from V and 2 bases from J, with 14 bases in between.

The V gene is TRBV7-2, the J gene TRBJ2-1; 7 nucleotides match TRBD2. The CDR3 extends over 15 amino acids. Germline V gene lookup returns CDR1 SGHTA and CDR2 FQGNSA. V shed 0 bases and J 4 bases; nucleotides not matched to a gene: 3. This chain's CDR3 is CASSLAISGYNEQFF. The CDR3 nucleotides read TGTGCCAGCAGCTTAGCGATTAGCGGGTACAATGAGCAGTTCTTC.

V gene TRBV13 combines with J gene TRBJ2-7, with TRBD1 matching 10 bases. The CDR3 totals 16 residues. After removal of 4 bases from V and 0 bases from J, the junction contained 6 bases not matched to a gene. Germline lookup yields CDR1 PRHDT and CDR2 FYEKMQ (reference sequence). The CDR3 DNA is TGTGCCAGCAGCTCATCATGGGACAGGGGCTCCTACGAGCAGTACTTC. Its protein is CASSSSWDRGSYEQYF. The entire variable domain, with the rest obtained from reference TRBV13 and TRBJ2-7, is as follows: AAGVIQSPRHLIKEKRETATLKCYPIPRHDTVYWYQQGPGQDPQFLISFYEKMQSDKGSIPDRFSAQQFSDYHSELNMSSLELGDSALYFCASSSSWDRGSYEQYFGPGTRLTVT.

In the case of this clone: The germline gene is not matched at one end of the junction; a read error may be the cause. The same CDR3 arises from other DNA sequences in this sample as well. J is TRBJ2-1 and V is TRBV7-9, with 10 bases aligning to TRBD2. CDR1 SEHNR and CDR2 FQNEAQ come from the germline V gene (reference sequence). The CDR3 extends over 14 amino acids. CDR3 sequence (DNA): TGTGCCAGCAGTTTAGGACTAGCGGACAATGAGCAGTTCTTC. Protein sequence: CASSLGLADNEQFF.